These 2 T cell receptor beta chains share one sample of origin, sequenced in a study of a mutant IDH1 vaccine in newly diagnosed glioma. Sequenced by immunoSEQ multiplex PCR; TCRdb stores in-frame clones only, minus some. This sample carries 95,000 to 120,000 clones, roughly 88% of them seen once, and the ten largest clones take roughly 0.65%. Their antigen targets remain unknown. Time point specified: week 11, during vaccination. The investigators gave 300 ug of mutant IDH1 20-mer peptide in each vaccine dose, together with topical imiquimod. Sequenced here: PBMCs, sampled from a glioma patient whose treatment included an IDH1 peptide vaccine. The origin of the receptors is a woman in her 50s with glioma.

Written as DNA, the CDR3 is TGTGCCAGTACCCCCAAGGGGAACAATCAGCCCCAGCATTTT. It translates to CASTPKGNNQPQHF. The chain joins TRBV19 to TRBJ1-5; weak D call: TRBD1 (5 bases). The CDR3 covers 14 residues. Trimming removed 7 bases at V and 3 bases at J, with 13 bases between. Germline V gene lookup returns CDR1 LNHDA and CDR2 SQIVND (reference sequence).

CDR3 amino acids: CASSLRGLASTGELFF. CDR3 sequence (DNA): TGCGCCAGCAGCTTGAGAGGACTAGCGAGCACCGGGGAGCTGTTTTTT. This chain uses TRBV5-1 with TRBJ2-2; 9 bases match TRBD2. V lost 1 base, J lost 4 bases, and 5 bases stayed unmatched. The V gene's germline CDR1 is SGHRS and CDR2 YFSETQ. The CDR3 is 16 amino acids.